This TCR beta chain emerged from a study of blood T cell repertoires in COVID-19. Study-wide background: Sources were T cells, B-cell-depleted T cells, or PBMCs; the material itself was cDNA or gDNA.

Generated by immunoSEQ multiplex PCR, the TCRdb table keeps only in-frame clones and is missing some. Here the sample spans about 260,000 clones, more than 85% being singletons. The germline V gene encodes CDR1 KGHSH and CDR2 LQKENI. The CDR3 is 14 residues long. The germline V and J ends were trimmed by 8 bases and 4 bases, with 15 bases remaining between them. The specimen sequenced was peripheral blood. The TCR sequence derives from a young man with active or convalescent COVID-19. V gene TRBV18 combines with J gene TRBJ1-5, with D perhaps matching TRBD1 (5 bases). The CDR3 spells CASHPAGGNQPQHF. The CDR3, as DNA: TGTGCCAGCCATCCAGCGGGGGGAAATCAGCCCCAGCATTTT.